The sequence of this TCR beta chain was determined in a study of cytomegalovirus exposure and HLA in healthy donors. About the research overall: Of all 398 donors who were genotyped, roughly 81% belonged to the Caucasian-associated ancestry cluster.

For this clone: Its antigen is not known.

Primers: 60 Vbeta forward and 13 Jbeta reverse. Here immunoSEQ multiplex PCR was the method, and the copy in TCRdb shows in-frame clones only, minus some. This sample has 120,000 or so clones, with 55% to 75% found just once. V lost 6 bases to trimming and J lost 7 bases; unmatched junction nucleotides: 7. The CDR3 covers 14 residues. Per germline, CDR1 MNHEY and CDR2 SMNVEV (reference sequence). Notes on the study in general: When analyzed later, the rates of TCR association showed variation by HLA locus, with DRB1 the most and HLA-C the fewest.

Input material: PBMCs. This chain uses TRBV27 with TRBJ2-1; 9 bases match TRBD2. This sequence was found in a young man in good health and CMV-seropositive. The CDR3 loop reads CASRSSGRRNEQFF. The CDR3 coding sequence is TGTGCCAGCAGGAGTAGCGGGAGAAGAAATGAGCAGTTCTTC.